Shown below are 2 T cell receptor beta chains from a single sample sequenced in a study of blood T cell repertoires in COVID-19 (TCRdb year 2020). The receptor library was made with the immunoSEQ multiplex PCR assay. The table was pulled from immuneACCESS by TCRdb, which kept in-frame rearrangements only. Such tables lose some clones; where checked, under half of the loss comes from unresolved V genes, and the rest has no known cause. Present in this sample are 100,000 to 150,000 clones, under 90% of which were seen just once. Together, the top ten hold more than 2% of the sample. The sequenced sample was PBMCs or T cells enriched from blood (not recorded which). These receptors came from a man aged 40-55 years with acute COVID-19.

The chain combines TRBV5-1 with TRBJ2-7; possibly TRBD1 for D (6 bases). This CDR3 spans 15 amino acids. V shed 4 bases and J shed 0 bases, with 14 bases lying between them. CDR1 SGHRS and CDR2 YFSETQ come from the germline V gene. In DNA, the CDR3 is TGCGCCAGCAGCCTTGGTAGGGGGTTCTCCTACGAGCAGTACTTC. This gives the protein CASSLGRGFSYEQYF. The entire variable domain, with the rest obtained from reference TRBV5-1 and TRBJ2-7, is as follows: KAGVTQTPRYLIKTRGQQVTLSCSPISGHRSVSWYQQTPGQGLQFLFEYFSETQRNKGNFPGRFSGRQFSNSRSEMNVSTLELGDSALYLCASSLGRGFSYEQYFGPGTRLTVT.

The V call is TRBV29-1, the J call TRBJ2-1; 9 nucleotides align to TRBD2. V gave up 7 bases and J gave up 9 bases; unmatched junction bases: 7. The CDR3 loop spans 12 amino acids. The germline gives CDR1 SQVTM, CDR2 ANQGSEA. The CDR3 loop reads CSGSSGAGEQFF. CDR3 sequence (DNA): TGCAGCGGTTCTAGCGGGGCAGGTGAGCAGTTCTTC.